One sample yielded the 20 T cell receptor beta chains listed below, sequenced in a study of monozygotic twins with inflammatory bowel disease. TCRdb reprocessed the 5' RACE reads and stores each CDR3 protein as one record, lacking DNA. The sample features 330,000 or so distinct CDR3 sequences, with around 2% in its top ten. The material sequenced was blood. All receptors come from a human donor with ulcerative colitis or Crohn's disease, or a healthy co-twin of an affected twin (not recorded which).

The chain has TRBV15 and TRBJ1-5; TCRdb lists TRBD1, though no DNA is available to test this call. The germline CDR1 and CDR2 sequences are LNHNV and YYDKDF (reference sequence). CDR3 size: 16 residues. The CDR3 loop is CATSRGLGTGNQPQHF.

This sequence joins TRBV14 and TRBJ2-7; there is no DNA to check the TCRdb D call of TRBD1. Germline CDR1 reads SGHDN; CDR2 reads FVKESK. The CDR3 totals 18 residues. CDR3 protein: CASSQDVAEVRPGYEQYF.

The rearrangement links TRBV5-1 to TRBJ2-3; TCRdb's assignment of TRBD1 cannot be checked, as there is no DNA. CDR3 length: 14 amino acids. The germline CDR1 and CDR2 sequences are SGHRS and YFSETQ. CDR3 loop: CASSLAQGTDTQYF.

The chain uses TRBV14 and TRBJ2-1. CDR1 is SGHDN, CDR2 FVKESK, per germline. This CDR3 contains 14 residues. The CDR3 sequence: CASSQGLDGNEQFF.

The chain uses TRBV29-1 and TRBJ2-1. The CDR3 is 15 residues long. Germline values: CDR1 SQVTM, CDR2 ANQGSEA. The CDR3 here is CSVATSDLSYNEQFF.

V is TRBV27 and J is TRBJ2-3; the TRBD1 assignment by TCRdb is unverifiable without DNA. CDR3 length: 13 residues. CDR1 is MNHEY, CDR2 SMNVEV, per germline (reference sequence). CDR3 sequence reads: CASSTGVTDTQYF.

The chain is built from TRBV7-8 and TRBJ2-1; the D gene TCRdb calls, TRBD1, cannot be checked with no DNA. CDR1 and CDR2 from the germline V gene are SGHVS and FQNEAQ. There are 15 residues in the CDR3. The CDR3: CASSSSGANYNEQFF.

CDR3 protein: CASTEQNSGEKLFF. The V call is TRBV6-1, the J call TRBJ1-4. The CDR3 has 14 amino acids. Germline CDR1 and CDR2: MNHNS and SASEGT.

V gene TRBV7-9 combines with J gene TRBJ1-1; TCRdb proposes TRBD1, but this gene call is untestable without DNA. The CDR3 has 16 residues. CDR1 SEHNR and CDR2 FQNEAQ come from the germline V gene (reference sequence). The CDR3 protein is CASRGGTGQGLNQAFF.

This sequence joins TRBV29-1 and TRBJ2-7; TCRdb's D gene call, TRBD1, goes unchecked for lack of DNA. This CDR3 is 12 amino acids long. CDR1 and CDR2 from the germline V gene are SQVTM and ANQGSEA. Here the CDR3 reads CSVGHPRDEQYF.

This sequence joins TRBV25-1 and TRBJ2-7. The CDR3 consists of 14 residues. The germline gives CDR1 MGHDK, CDR2 SYGVNS. Here the CDR3 reads CASSEGGLSNEQYF.

The genes are TRBV7-9 and TRBJ1-2; TCRdb returns TRBD1, unconfirmable since there is no DNA. Germline V gene sequence: CDR1 SEHNR, CDR2 FQNEAQ (reference sequence). CDR3 length: 14 residues. CDR3 residues: CASSLAVREDGYTF.

The chain employs TRBV14 and TRBJ2-2; absent DNA, TCRdb's TRBD2 call cannot be checked. Per germline, CDR1 SGHDN and CDR2 FVKESK. The CDR3 has 16 amino acids. CDR3 sequence: CASSRAGGYNTGELFF.

J is TRBJ1-1 and V is TRBV24-1; TCRdb reports TRBD1, a call that lacks DNA to check it against. CDR1 KGHDR and CDR2 SFDVKD come from the germline V gene. The CDR3 is made up of 12 amino acids. The chain's CDR3 is CATSDYSGEAFF.

The V call is TRBV7-9, the J call TRBJ2-1. Germline V CDR1 and CDR2: SEHNR, FQNEAQ (reference sequence). This CDR3 spans 13 amino acids. The CDR3 spells CASSSLAGNEQFF. Using reference TRBV7-9 and TRBJ2-1 for the parts outside the CDR3, the full variable domain is DTGVSQNPRHKITKRGQNVTFRCDPISEHNRLYWYRQTLGQGPEFLTYFQNEAQLEKSRLLSDRFSAERPKGSFSTLEIQRTEQGDSAMYLCASSSLAGNEQFFGPGTRLTVL.

The chain carries TRBV7-8 and TRBJ2-1; TCRdb indicates TRBD1, and absent DNA this call remains unverified. CDR3 length: 17 amino acids. Germline V CDR1 and CDR2: SGHVS, FQNEAQ. CDR3 amino acids: CASSPFVGGQNDNEQFF.

The chain combines TRBV12-3 or TRBV12-4 with TRBJ2-3; the TRBD2 assignment by TCRdb is unverifiable without DNA. CDR3 size: 16 residues. CDR3 protein: CASSPSTSAYTDTQYF.

The chain combines TRBV30 with TRBJ2-2; TCRdb reports TRBD2, a call that lacks DNA to check it against. CDR1 is GTSNPN and CDR2 is SVGIG in the germline V gene (reference sequence). The CDR3 is made up of 14 amino acids. This CDR3 reads CACQGGLNTGELFF.

This chain uses TRBV5-1 with TRBJ2-7; TCRdb indicates TRBD2, and absent DNA this call remains unverified. Germline V gene sequence: CDR1 SGHRS, CDR2 YFSETQ. The CDR3 consists of 14 residues. The CDR3 is CASSLTDFSYEQYF. Looking up the rest from reference TRBV5-1 and TRBJ2-7 gives the full variable domain: KAGVTQTPRYLIKTRGQQVTLSCSPISGHRSVSWYQQTPGQGLQFLFEYFSETQRNKGNFPGRFSGRQFSNSRSEMNVSTLELGDSALYLCASSLTDFSYEQYFGPGTRLTVT.

The CDR3 sequence is CASSLVLAGEYNEQFF. The chain recombines TRBV4-1 with TRBJ2-1; the TCRdb D gene call, TRBD2, has no DNA to confirm it. CDR1 and CDR2 (germline): MGHRA, YSYEKL. The CDR3 sequence is 16 residues long.